This passage covers 14 T cell receptor beta chains from one sample sequenced in a study of blood T cell repertoires in COVID-19. Sequencing used immunoSEQ multiplex PCR; TCRdb keeps in-frame clones, though not all of them. The data show roughly 250,000 clones, about 91% seen once. Sequencing was done on a sample of PBMCs or T cells enriched from blood (not recorded which). These receptor sequences come from a human donor in a cohort exposed to, infected with or recovered from COVID-19 (not recorded which). The donor label of this sample is uncertain.

The chain carries TRBV28 and TRBJ1-6; a possible D gene is TRBD1 (5 bases). Deletions cut 7 bases from V and 1 base from J, with 11 bases between. Germline values: CDR1 MDHEN, CDR2 SYDVKM. This CDR3 comprises 15 residues. This CDR3 reads CASIQGASYNSPLHF. CDR3 nucleotide sequence: TGTGCCAGCATCCAAGGGGCATCCTATAATTCACCCCTCCACTTT.

V and J are TRBV5-1 and TRBJ1-3; D possibly corresponds to TRBD1 (6 bases). The CDR3 runs to 14 residues. Germline CDR1 and CDR2: SGHRS and YFSETQ. With 3 bases removed from V and 4 bases from J, the gap between germline ends came to 11 bases. This CDR3 reads CASSSQGRGNTIYF. CDR3 nucleotides: TGCGCCAGCAGCTCCCAGGGGCGAGGAAACACCATATATTTT.

The chain is built from TRBV6-5 and TRBJ1-2, with TRBD1 matching 9 bases. Germline lookup yields CDR1 MNHEY and CDR2 SVGAGI. J gave up 4 bases and V 6 bases, and 3 bases lay outside the gene matches. There are 13 residues in the CDR3. The CDR3 DNA reads TGTGCCAGCAGGGGGGACAGGGCCTATGGCTACACCTTC. It translates to CASRGDRAYGYTF.

This chain links TRBV4-1 with TRBJ2-3, with a possible D match to TRBD2 (6 bases). The CDR3 runs to 14 residues. Trimming removed 1 base from V and 2 bases from J, with 7 bases in between. CDR1 is MGHRA and CDR2 is YSYEKL in the germline V gene. CDR3 in DNA: TGCGCCAGCAGCCAAGTAGCGGACACAGATACGCAGTATTTT. Its protein product is CASSQVADTDTQYF.

This chain links TRBV3-1 (or the pseudogene TRBV3-2) with TRBJ1-6; D ambiguous. The CDR3 consists of 18 residues. V gave up 0 bases and J gave up 3 bases, with 15 bases separating them. CDR1 and CDR2 (germline): LGHDT, YNNKEL (reference sequence). CDR3 nucleotides: TGTGCCAGCAGCCAAGATCTCCCCGCGGAGAACTATAATTCACCCCTCCACTTT. It codes for CASSQDLPAENYNSPLHF.

The chain joins TRBV6-2 or TRBV6-3 to TRBJ2-7; possible D gene TRBD2, 6 bases. Trimming pared 0 bases from V and 3 bases from J, leaving 24 bases between. This CDR3 spans 19 amino acids. Per the germline V gene, CDR1 is MNHEY and CDR2 is SVGEGT. The CDR3 DNA reads as TGTGCCAGCAGTTACTCGATGCATGATCCGAGCCGGGGGAGCTACGAGCAGTACTTC. Residues: CASSYSMHDPSRGSYEQYF.

This chain uses TRBV14 with TRBJ2-7; perhaps TRBD2 as D (5 bases). Between the trimmed V and J ends, which lost 2 bases and 0 bases, there was a span of 14 bases. Germline V gene sequence: CDR1 SGHDN, CDR2 FVKESK. The CDR3 is 16 amino acids. The CDR3 nucleotides are TGTGCCAGCAGCCAAAGGAACGGGGAATCCTCCTACGAGCAGTACTTC. It encodes CASSQRNGESSYEQYF.

This chain links TRBV20-1 with TRBJ1-2, with D possibly being TRBD1 (5 bases). The ends were cut back, 8 bases at V and 5 bases at J, with 9 bases in the middle. This CDR3 is built from 10 residues. CDR1 and CDR2 from the germline V gene are DFQATT and SNEGSKA (reference sequence). In nucleotides, the CDR3 is TGCAGTTGTCAGGGATATGGCTACACCTTC. It translates to CSCQGYGYTF.

J is TRBJ1-2 and V is TRBV5-1; 7 bases map to TRBD1. The CDR3 has 13 residues. Germline CDR1 and CDR2: SGHRS and YFSETQ. The junction had 5 bases not matched to a gene; V was cut back by 2 bases and J by 7 bases. The CDR3: CASSFTGVPGYTF. CDR3 coding DNA: TGCGCCAGCAGCTTTACAGGGGTACCTGGCTACACCTTC. The complete variable domain, with remaining parts taken from reference TRBV5-1 and TRBJ1-2, reads KAGVTQTPRYLIKTRGQQVTLSCSPISGHRSVSWYQQTPGQGLQFLFEYFSETQRNKGNFPGRFSGRQFSNSRSEMNVSTLELGDSALYLCASSFTGVPGYTFGSGTRLTVV.

The V gene is TRBV7-3, the J gene TRBJ2-2, with 7 bases lining up with TRBD1. The CDR3 totals 18 residues. The V segment lost 9 bases and the J segment 0 bases; nucleotides outside the gene matches: 16. CDR1 and CDR2 from the germline V gene are SGHTA and FQGTGA. The CDR3 bases are TGTGCCAGGCGACCCGGACAGGAGGATATTGCGAACACCGGGGAGCTGTTTTTT. Its translation is CARRPGQEDIANTGELFF.

CDR3 sequence reads: CASSQGQGNTEAFF. CDR3 nucleotide sequence: TGTGCCAGCAGCCAAGGTCAGGGGAACACTGAAGCTTTCTTT. The chain carries TRBV14 and TRBJ1-1; D is possibly TRBD1 (5 bases). Germline CDR1 SGHDN, CDR2 FVKESK. The V and J ends lost 1 base and 1 base respectively, with 7 bases between them. The CDR3 contains 14 residues.

V usage is TRBV5-4 and J usage is TRBJ2-7; D is possibly TRBD1 (5 bases). The CDR3 length is 14 residues. CDR1 is SGHNT and CDR2 is YYREEE in the germline V gene (reference sequence). V dropped 0 bases and J dropped 4 bases, with 11 bases sitting between them. CDR3: CASSLGGREYEQYF. The CDR3 region has the DNA TGTGCCAGCAGCTTGGGGGGCAGGGAATACGAGCAGTACTTC.

The chain uses TRBV3-1 (or the pseudogene TRBV3-2) and TRBJ1-6; D perhaps matches TRBD1 (6 bases). The CDR3 runs 15 residues. The V gene lost 3 bases and the J gene lost 6 bases, with 12 bases spanning the gap. Germline CDR1 and CDR2: LGHDT and YNNKEL (reference sequence). The CDR3 loop is CASSQSTTGNSPLHF. CDR3 DNA: TGTGCCAGCAGCCAGTCAACGACAGGTAATTCACCCCTCCACTTT.

V usage is TRBV3-1 (or the pseudogene TRBV3-2) and J usage is TRBJ2-2, with D tentatively TRBD2 (5 bases). This CDR3 has 16 amino acids. The V and J ends lost 1 base and 2 bases respectively, with 11 bases between them. CDR1 and CDR2 from the germline V gene are LGHDT and YNNKEL (reference sequence). As DNA, the CDR3 is TGTGCCAGCAGCCAAGTACGGAGCGGTAACACCGGGGAGCTGTTTTTT. Encoded protein: CASSQVRSGNTGELFF.